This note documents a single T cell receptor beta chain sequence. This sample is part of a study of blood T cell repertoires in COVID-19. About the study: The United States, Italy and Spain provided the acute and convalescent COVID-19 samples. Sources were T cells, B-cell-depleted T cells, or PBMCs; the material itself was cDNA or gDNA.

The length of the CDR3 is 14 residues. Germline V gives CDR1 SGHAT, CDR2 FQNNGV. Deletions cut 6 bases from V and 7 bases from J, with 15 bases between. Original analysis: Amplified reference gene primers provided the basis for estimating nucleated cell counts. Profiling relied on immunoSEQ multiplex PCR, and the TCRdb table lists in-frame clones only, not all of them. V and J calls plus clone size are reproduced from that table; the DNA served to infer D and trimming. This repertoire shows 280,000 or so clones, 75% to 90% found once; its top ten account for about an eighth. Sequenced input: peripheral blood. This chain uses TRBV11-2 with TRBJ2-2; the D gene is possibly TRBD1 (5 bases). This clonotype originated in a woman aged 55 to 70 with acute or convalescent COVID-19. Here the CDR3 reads CASRSQGAGGELFF. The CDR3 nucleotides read TGTGCCAGCAGGTCGCAAGGGGCCGGCGGGGAGCTGTTTTTT.